This T cell receptor beta chain emerged from a study of CD8 T cells in ankylosing spondylitis (dated by TCRdb to 2016 to 2017). At the level of the whole study: The study set out to find disease-linked TCR variants by profiling T cell receptor beta repertoires in ankylosing spondylitis patients and healthy donors. The full study cohort was made up of 25 ankylosing spondylitis patients and more than 90 healthy donors. Peripheral blood was sampled, and synovial fluid was also collected from ankylosing spondylitis patients.

Overall study results and their limits: The disease-linked clones had a CD8+ phenotype and were found at relatively low frequencies in peripheral blood. Blood from ankylosing spondylitis patients appeared to be characterized by a TCR beta motif composed of 7 to 9 highly homologous amino acid variants. The disease-linked clones were reported as significantly enriched in matched synovial fluid samples from ankylosing spondylitis patients. Some motif variants had previously been reported in the synovial fluid and blood of reactive arthritis patients, which suggests shared mechanisms of disease initiation.

From cysteine to phenylalanine, the CDR3 is 14 amino acids long. Of all the DNA, just the CDR3 is kept, 42 bases in frame from base 1. Sequences SGHVS (CDR1) and FQNEAQ (CDR2) are obtained from the germline V gene. The germline V end is reduced by 5 bases and the J end by 2 bases; junction bases left unmatched: 5. In the case of this clonotype: It lacks a known antigen. No base quality values were provided; no much bigger clone lies one nucleotide off.

The sequencer listed for this sample is Illumina HiSeq 2500. Quantitative 5'-RACE with molecular barcodes was the method used to prepare the TCR beta libraries. In the original analysis: Disease-linked TCR variants were identified with a new computational method built on a probabilistic model of VDJ rearrangement. TCRdb cleaned the public reads at Q25 with fastp, built clones with MiXCR and kept in-frame beta chains. Entries that share a CDR3 protein sequence are merged under the most common genes and DNA. The V and J calls follow TCRdb's processing rather than the paper's. This sample has some 240,000 distinct CDR3 sequences in its table, and around 9.1% of those were observed once. The ten largest clonotypes hold about 6.5% of the sample.

What was sequenced was blood, either unsorted or a sorted T cell fraction (not recorded which). This receptor was taken from a male donor with ankylosing spondylitis or in good health (not recorded which). The receptor chain draws on TRBV7-8 and TRBJ1-1; 7 central bases correspond to TRBD1. The CDR3 amino acid sequence is: CASSTQGGNTEAFF. The DNA sequence reads TGTGCCAGCAGCACGCAGGGGGGAAACACTGAAGCTTTCTTT.